One and the same sample provided the 14 T cell receptor beta chains below, sequenced in a study of vaccination effects on CD4 cells after COVID-19. Expansion with viral peptide pools was applied to antigen-specific CD4+ T cells by the ViraFEST assay prior to sequencing. Cultured cells yielded isolated CD4+ T cells after approximately nine days. Two-dose BNT162b2 or mRNA-1273 vaccination was given to participants. The antigens of these receptors remain unknown. The data were produced by immunoSEQ multiplex PCR, yet TCRdb's version contains in-frame clones alone and is incomplete. This table holds more than 35,000 clones, around 80% found once. The specimen was CD4+ T cells from PBMCs cultured with HCoV-NL63 spike peptides, collected after COVID-19 vaccination. These receptors came from a human donor who received a COVID-19 vaccine. Some clones in this sample may be carry-over from other donors' samples.

This clone was found once. This rearrangement joins TRBV19 to TRBJ1-1, with 12 positions matching TRBD1. Germline values: CDR1 LNHDA, CDR2 SQIVND (reference sequence). CDR3 length: 13 amino acids. The ends lost 9 bases at V and 7 bases at J; junction bases unmatched: 6. The CDR3 spells CASTGQGAVEAFF. CDR3 sequence (DNA): TGTGCCAGCACGGGACAGGGGGCAGTTGAAGCTTTCTTT.

The chain links TRBV5-5 to TRBJ1-1; D is unresolved. This CDR3 spans 14 amino acids. Trimming shortened V by 0 bases and J by 1 base, and 7 bases separated the two germline ends. Looked up from germline, CDR1 is SGHKS and CDR2 is YYEKEE (reference sequence). CDR3 sequence reads: CASSLEGQNTEAFF. The CDR3 nucleotides are TGTGCCAGCAGCTTGGAAGGGCAGAACACTGAAGCTTTCTTT.

The rearrangement links TRBV24-1 to TRBJ2-1, with 7 bases fitting TRBD1. V was pared by 4 bases and J by 9 bases, with 14 bases of the junction left unmatched. Germline CDR1 reads KGHDR; CDR2 reads SFDVKD. The CDR3 is 16 amino acids. CDR3 sequence (DNA): TGTGCCACCAGTGACGGGACAGCCCGGGAACTTAGTGAGCAGTTCTTC. Its protein product is CATSDGTARELSEQFF.

The chain couples TRBV30 to TRBJ1-6; the match to TRBD1 covers 7 bases. Germline-derived CDR1 and CDR2 are GTSNPN and SVGIG (reference sequence). J was trimmed by 7 bases and V by 3 bases; bases with no gene match: 3. The CDR3 contains 13 residues. The CDR3 nucleotides are TGTGCCTGGAGCCGGGACAGAAATTCACCCCTCCACTTT. Protein product: CAWSRDRNSPLHF.

The rearrangement links TRBV5-1 to TRBJ2-2, with TRBD2 as a possible D gene (6 bases). The CDR3 covers 15 residues. Trimming removed 4 bases from V and 3 bases from J, with 13 bases in between. Germline loops: CDR1 SGHRS, CDR2 YFSETQ. The chain's CDR3 is CASSNPGLDTGELFF. CDR3 coding DNA: TGCGCCAGCAGCAACCCGGGACTCGACACCGGGGAGCTGTTTTTT.

This chain uses TRBV19 with TRBJ2-6; TRBD1 might be the D (6 bases). CDR3 length: 16 residues. Germline values: CDR1 LNHDA, CDR2 SQIVND (reference sequence). Trimming shortened V by 1 base and J by 3 bases, and 10 bases separated the two germline ends. CDR3 in DNA: TGTGCCAGTAGTATAGTATCAGGGGTTGGGGCCAACGTCCTGACTTTC. Protein: CASSIVSGVGANVLTF.

V usage is TRBV28 and J usage is TRBJ2-7; 7 bases are shared with TRBD2. V lost 6 bases and J lost 3; bases outside the gene matches: 8. The CDR3 spans 14 residues. Germline CDR1 MDHEN, CDR2 SYDVKM. CDR3 bases: TGTGCCAGCAGACTCTGGGGGGGGGACTACGAGCAGTACTTC. Protein product: CASRLWGGDYEQYF.

The genes are TRBV2 and TRBJ1-2; 8 positions match TRBD1. The CDR3 contains 14 residues. With 3 bases clipped from V and 5 bases from J, the junction kept 5 bases outside the gene matches. Germline V lookup: CDR1 SNHLY, CDR2 FYNNEI. The CDR3 region has the DNA TGTGCCAGCAGTGACCAGGGGGCGGGATATGGCTACACCTTC. It codes for CASSDQGAGYGYTF.

This clone has just one count. This chain links TRBV7-3 with TRBJ1-1; a weak D match, TRBD1 (6 bases). CDR3 size: 13 residues. CDR1 is SGHTA, CDR2 FQGTGA, per germline. The V end was cut by 3 bases, the J end by 5 bases, with 10 bases between. CDR3 sequence reads: CASSFNRETEAFF. In DNA form, the CDR3 reads TGTGCCAGCAGCTTTAACAGGGAAACTGAAGCTTTCTTT.

DNA of the CDR3: TGTGCCAGCAGTGTGGGCTCCTATAATTCACCCCTCCACTTT. It translates to CASSVGSYNSPLHF. J is TRBJ1-6 and V is TRBV2; D ambiguous. Germline lookup yields CDR1 SNHLY and CDR2 FYNNEI. The CDR3 contains 14 residues. With 4 bases removed from V and 0 bases from J, the gap between germline ends came to 4 bases. The full variable domain, in which reference TRBV2 and TRBJ1-6 provide the parts outside the CDR3, is EPEVTQTPSHQVTQMGQEVILRCVPISNHLYFYWYRQILGQKVEFLVSFYNNEISEKSEIFDDQFSVERPDGSNFTLKIRSTKLEDSAMYFCASSVGSYNSPLHFGNGTRLTVT.

The chain uses TRBV5-6 and TRBJ2-6, with D hard to call. V was shortened by 0 bases and J by 0 bases, with 4 bases between the two germline ends. CDR1 and CDR2 from the germline V gene are SGHDT and YYEEEE. This CDR3 has 15 amino acids. CDR3: CASSLAGSGANVLTF. Here the CDR3 DNA reads TGTGCCAGCAGCTTGGCCGGCTCTGGGGCCAACGTCCTGACTTTC.

This chain joins TRBV3-1 (or the pseudogene TRBV3-2) and TRBJ1-2; 7 positions match TRBD1. V dropped 4 bases and J dropped 5; count of bases not matched to a gene: 4. The CDR3 contains 13 residues. Germline CDR1 LGHDT, CDR2 YNNKEL (reference sequence). CDR3 in amino acids: CASSPTGPYGYTF. The DNA of the CDR3 is TGTGCCAGCAGCCCGACAGGGCCGTATGGCTACACCTTC.

V gene TRBV7-3 combines with J gene TRBJ1-4; D is unclear. CDR3 size: 19 residues. V was shortened by 1 base and J by 5 bases, with 23 bases between the two germline ends. The V gene's germline CDR1 is SGHTA and CDR2 FQGTGA. The CDR3 is CASSLKQQYNISENEKLFF. CDR3 coding DNA: TGTGCCAGCAGCTTAAAGCAGCAGTATAATATAAGCGAGAATGAAAAACTGTTTTTT.

This clone came up a few times. The J gene is TRBJ2-7, the V gene TRBV7-8; TRBD1 aligns across 8 bases. Trimming removed 5 bases from V and 4 bases from J; junction bases left unmatched: 10. The CDR3 has 15 amino acids. The germline V gene encodes CDR1 SGHVS and CDR2 FQNEAQ. The CDR3 spells CASSPNDRGGYEQYV. CDR3 coding DNA: TGTGCCAGCAGCCCCAATGACAGGGGCGGGTACGAGCAGTACGTC.